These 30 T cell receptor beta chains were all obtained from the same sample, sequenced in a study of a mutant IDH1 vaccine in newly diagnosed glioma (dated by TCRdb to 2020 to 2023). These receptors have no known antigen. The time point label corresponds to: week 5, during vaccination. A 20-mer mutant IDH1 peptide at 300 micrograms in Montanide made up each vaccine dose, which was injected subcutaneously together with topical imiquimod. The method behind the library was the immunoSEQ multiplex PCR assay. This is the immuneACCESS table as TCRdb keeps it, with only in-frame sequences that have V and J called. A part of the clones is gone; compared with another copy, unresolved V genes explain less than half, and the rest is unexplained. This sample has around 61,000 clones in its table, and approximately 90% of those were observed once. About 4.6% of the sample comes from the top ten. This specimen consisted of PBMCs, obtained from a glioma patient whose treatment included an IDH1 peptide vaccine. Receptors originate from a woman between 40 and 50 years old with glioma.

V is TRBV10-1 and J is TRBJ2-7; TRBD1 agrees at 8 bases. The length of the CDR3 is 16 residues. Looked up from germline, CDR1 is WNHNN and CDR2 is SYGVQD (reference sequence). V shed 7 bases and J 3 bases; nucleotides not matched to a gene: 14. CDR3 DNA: TGCGCCAGCACGAGCAGGGGGCAAGATAGATACTACGAGCAGTACTTC. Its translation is CASTSRGQDRYYEQYF.

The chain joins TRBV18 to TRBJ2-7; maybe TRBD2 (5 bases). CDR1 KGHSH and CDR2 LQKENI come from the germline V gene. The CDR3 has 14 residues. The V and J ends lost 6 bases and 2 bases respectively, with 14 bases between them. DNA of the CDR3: TGTGCCAGCTCGCTCAGCGGTGCGACCTACGAGCAGTACTTC. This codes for CASSLSGATYEQYF.

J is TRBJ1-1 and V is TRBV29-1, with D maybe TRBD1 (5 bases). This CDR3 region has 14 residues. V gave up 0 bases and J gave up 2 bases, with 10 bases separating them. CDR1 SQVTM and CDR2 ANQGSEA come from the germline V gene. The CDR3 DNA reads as TGCAGCGTTGAAGAGGTCGGGGGTAACACTGAAGCTTTCTTT. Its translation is CSVEEVGGNTEAFF.

Here the CDR3 reads CASSLGTGGYGYTF. CDR3 nucleotides: TGTGCCAGCAGCTTAGGGACAGGGGGCTATGGCTACACCTTC. This rearrangement joins TRBV7-8 to TRBJ1-2; 10 bases are a match to TRBD1. The CDR3 loop spans 14 amino acids. Germline V gene data show CDR1 as SGHVS and CDR2 as FQNEAQ. The V segment lost 1 base and the J segment 4 bases; nucleotides outside the gene matches: 0.

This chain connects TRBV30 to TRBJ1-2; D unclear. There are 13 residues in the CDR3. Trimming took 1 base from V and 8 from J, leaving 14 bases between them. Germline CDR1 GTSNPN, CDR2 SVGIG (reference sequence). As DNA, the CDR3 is TGTGCCTGGAGTGAGGCAGCCACCGGGGGCTACACCTTC. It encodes CAWSEAATGGYTF.

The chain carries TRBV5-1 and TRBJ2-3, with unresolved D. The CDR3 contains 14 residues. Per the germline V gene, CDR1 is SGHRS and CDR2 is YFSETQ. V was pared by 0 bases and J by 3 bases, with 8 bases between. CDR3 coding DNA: TGCGCCAGCAGCTTGGGAGTGGGGACAGATACGCAGTATTTT. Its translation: CASSLGVGTDTQYF. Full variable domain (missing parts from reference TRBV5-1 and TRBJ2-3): KAGVTQTPRYLIKTRGQQVTLSCSPISGHRSVSWYQQTPGQGLQFLFEYFSETQRNKGNFPGRFSGRQFSNSRSEMNVSTLELGDSALYLCASSLGVGTDTQYFGPGTRLTVL.

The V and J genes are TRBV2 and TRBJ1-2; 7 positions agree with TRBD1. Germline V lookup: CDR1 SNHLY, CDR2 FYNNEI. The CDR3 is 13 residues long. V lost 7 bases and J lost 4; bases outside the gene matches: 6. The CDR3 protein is CASIPGTVYGYTF. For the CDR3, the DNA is TGTGCCAGCATTCCCGGGACAGTCTATGGCTACACCTTC.

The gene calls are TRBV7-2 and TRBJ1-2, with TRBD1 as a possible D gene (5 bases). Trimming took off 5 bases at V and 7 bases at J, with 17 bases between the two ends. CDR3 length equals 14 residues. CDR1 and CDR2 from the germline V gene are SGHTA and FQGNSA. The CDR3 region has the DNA TGTGCCAGCAGCAACCCCGTGCGCGGGGGTGGCTACACCTTC. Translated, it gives CASSNPVRGGGYTF.

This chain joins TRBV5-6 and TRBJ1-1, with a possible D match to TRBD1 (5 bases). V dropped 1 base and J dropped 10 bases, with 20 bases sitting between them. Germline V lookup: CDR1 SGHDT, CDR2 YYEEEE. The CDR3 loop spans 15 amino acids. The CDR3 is CASSLNGRGRGIAFF. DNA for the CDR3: TGTGCCAGCAGCTTGAATGGCCGGGGACGGGGGATAGCTTTCTTT.

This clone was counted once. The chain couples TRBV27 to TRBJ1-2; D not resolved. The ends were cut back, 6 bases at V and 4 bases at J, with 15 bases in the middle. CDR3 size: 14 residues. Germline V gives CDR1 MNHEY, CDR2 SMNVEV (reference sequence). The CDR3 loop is CASSPIETIYGYTF. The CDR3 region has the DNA TGTGCCAGCAGCCCAATCGAGACTATCTATGGCTACACCTTC.

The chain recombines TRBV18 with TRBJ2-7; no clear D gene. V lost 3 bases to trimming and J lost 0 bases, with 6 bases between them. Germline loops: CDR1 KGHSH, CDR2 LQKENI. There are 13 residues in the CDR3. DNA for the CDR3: TGTGCCAGCTCACCGGGCAGCTCCTACGAGCAGTACTTC. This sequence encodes CASSPGSSYEQYF.

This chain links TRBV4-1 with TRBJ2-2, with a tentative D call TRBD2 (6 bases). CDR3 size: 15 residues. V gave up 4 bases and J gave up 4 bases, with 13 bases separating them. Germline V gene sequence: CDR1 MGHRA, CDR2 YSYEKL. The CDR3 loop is CASSLLGLITGELFF. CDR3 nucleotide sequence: TGCGCCAGCAGCCTACTGGGACTGATCACCGGGGAGCTGTTTTTT.

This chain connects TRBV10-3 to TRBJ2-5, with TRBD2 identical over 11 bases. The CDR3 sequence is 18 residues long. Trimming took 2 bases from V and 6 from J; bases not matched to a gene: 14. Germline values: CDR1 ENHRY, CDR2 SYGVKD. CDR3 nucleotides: TGTGCCATCAGTGAGACTTTAGCGGGGGGGCTTGGCTTACAGACCCAGTACTTC. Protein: CAISETLAGGLGLQTQYF.

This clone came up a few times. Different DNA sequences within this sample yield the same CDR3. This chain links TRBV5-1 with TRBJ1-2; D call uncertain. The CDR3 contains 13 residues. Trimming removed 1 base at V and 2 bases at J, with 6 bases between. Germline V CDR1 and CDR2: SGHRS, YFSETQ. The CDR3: CASSLSQNYGYTF. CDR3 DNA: TGCGCCAGCAGCTTGTCCCAAAACTATGGCTACACCTTC.

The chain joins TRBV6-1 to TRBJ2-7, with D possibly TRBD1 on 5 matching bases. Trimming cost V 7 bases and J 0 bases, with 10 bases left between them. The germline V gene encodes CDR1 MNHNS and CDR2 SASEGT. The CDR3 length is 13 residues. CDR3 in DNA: TGTGCCAGCACGGACATCAACTCCTACGAGCAGTACTTC. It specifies CASTDINSYEQYF.

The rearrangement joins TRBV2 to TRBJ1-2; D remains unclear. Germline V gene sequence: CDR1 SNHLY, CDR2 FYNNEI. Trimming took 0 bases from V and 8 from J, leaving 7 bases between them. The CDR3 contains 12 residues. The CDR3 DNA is TGTGCCAGCAGTGAAGCGCTCGGAGGCTACACCTTC. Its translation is CASSEALGGYTF.

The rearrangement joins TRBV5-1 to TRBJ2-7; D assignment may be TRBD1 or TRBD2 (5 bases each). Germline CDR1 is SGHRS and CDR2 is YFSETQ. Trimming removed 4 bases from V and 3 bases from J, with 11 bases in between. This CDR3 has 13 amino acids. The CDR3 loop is CASSRDGDYEQYF. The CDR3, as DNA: TGCGCCAGCAGCCGGGACGGAGACTACGAGCAGTACTTC.

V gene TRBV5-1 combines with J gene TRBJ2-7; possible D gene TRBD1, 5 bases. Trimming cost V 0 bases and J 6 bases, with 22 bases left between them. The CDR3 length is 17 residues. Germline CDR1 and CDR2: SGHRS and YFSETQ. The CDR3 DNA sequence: TGCGCCAGCAGCTTGGATCCCCCCAGGGAATCTCTCGTCGAGCAGTACTTC. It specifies CASSLDPPRESLVEQYF.

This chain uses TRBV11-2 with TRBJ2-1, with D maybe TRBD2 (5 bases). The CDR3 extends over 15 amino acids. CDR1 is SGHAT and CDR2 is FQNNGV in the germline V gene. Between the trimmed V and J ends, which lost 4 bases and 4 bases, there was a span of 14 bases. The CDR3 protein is CASSSRLSSYNEQFF. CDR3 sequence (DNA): TGTGCCAGCAGCTCCAGACTATCCTCATACAATGAGCAGTTCTTC. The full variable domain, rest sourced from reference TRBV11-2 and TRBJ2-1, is EAGVAQSPRYKIIEKRQSVAFWCNPISGHATLYWYQQILGQGPKLLIQFQNNGVVDDSQLPKDRFSAERLKGVDSTLKIQPAKLEDSAVYLCASSSRLSSYNEQFFGPGTRLTVL.

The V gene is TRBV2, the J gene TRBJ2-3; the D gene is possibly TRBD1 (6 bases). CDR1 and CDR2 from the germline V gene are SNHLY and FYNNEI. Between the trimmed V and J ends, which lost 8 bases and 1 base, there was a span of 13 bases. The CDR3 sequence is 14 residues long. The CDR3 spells CASLGTYRTDTQYF. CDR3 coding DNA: TGTGCCAGCCTCGGGACATATCGCACAGATACGCAGTATTTT.

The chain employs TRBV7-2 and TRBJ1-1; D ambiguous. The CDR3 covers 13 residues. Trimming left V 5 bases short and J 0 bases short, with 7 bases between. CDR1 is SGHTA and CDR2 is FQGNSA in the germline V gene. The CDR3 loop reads CASSTRMNTEAFF. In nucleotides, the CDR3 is TGTGCCAGCAGCACTCGAATGAACACTGAAGCTTTCTTT.

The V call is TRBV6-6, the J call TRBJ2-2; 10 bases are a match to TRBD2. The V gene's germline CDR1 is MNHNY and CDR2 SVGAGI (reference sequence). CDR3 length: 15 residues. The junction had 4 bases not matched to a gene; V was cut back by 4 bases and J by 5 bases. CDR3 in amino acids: CASSSAGGVTGELFF. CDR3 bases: TGTGCCAGCAGTTCAGCGGGGGGGGTAACCGGGGAGCTGTTTTTT.

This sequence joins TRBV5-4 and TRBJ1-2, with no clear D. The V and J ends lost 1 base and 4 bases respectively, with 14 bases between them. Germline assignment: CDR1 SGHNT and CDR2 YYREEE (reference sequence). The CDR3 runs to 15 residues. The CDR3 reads CASSLPGDLGYGYTF. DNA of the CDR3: TGTGCCAGCAGCTTGCCTGGGGATCTAGGCTATGGCTACACCTTC.

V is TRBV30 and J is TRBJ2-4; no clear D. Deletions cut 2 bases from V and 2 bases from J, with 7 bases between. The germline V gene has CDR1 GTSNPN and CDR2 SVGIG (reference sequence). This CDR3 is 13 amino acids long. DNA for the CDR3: TGTGCCTGGAGTAGGGATTCCAAAAACATTCAGTACTTC. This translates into CAWSRDSKNIQYF. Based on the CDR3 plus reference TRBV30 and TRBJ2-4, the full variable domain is SQTIHQWPATLVQPVGSPLSLECTVEGTSNPNLYWYRQAAGRGLQLLFYSVGIGQISSEVPQNLSASRPQDRQFILSSKKLLLSDSGFYLCAWSRDSKNIQYFGAGTRLSVL.

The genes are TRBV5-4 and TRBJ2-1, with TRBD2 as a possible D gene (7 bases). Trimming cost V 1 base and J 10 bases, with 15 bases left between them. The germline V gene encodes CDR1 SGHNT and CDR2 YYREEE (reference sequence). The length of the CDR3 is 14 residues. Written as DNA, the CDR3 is TGTGCCAGCAGCTTGCTCGGCGGGGGCCCGGAGCAGTTCTTC. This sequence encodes CASSLLGGGPEQFF.

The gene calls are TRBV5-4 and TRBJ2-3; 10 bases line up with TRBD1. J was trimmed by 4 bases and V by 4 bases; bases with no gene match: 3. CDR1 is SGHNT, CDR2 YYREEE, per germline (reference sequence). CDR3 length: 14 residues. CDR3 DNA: TGTGCCAGCAGCACCGGGACAGGGGCAGATACGCAGTATTTT. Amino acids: CASSTGTGADTQYF.

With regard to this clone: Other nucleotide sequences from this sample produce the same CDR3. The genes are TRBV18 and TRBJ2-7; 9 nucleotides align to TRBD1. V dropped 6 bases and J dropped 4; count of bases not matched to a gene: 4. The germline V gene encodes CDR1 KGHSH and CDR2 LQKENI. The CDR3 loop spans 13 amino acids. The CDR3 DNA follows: TGTGCCAGCTCGTCGGGACAGGGTTACGAGCAGTACTTC. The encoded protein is CASSSGQGYEQYF. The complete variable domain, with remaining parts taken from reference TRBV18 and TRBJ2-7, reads NAGVMQNPRHLVRRRGQEARLRCSPMKGHSHVYWYRQLPEEGLKFMVYLQKENIIDESGMPKERFSAEFPKEGPSILRIQQVVRGDSAAYFCASSSGQGYEQYFGPGTRLTVT.

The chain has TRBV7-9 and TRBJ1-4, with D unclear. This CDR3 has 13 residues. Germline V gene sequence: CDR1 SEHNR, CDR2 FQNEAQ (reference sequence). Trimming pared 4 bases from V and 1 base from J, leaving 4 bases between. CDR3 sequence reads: CASSSLTNEKLFF. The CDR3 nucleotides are TGTGCCAGCAGCTCCTTAACTAATGAAAAACTGTTTTTT.

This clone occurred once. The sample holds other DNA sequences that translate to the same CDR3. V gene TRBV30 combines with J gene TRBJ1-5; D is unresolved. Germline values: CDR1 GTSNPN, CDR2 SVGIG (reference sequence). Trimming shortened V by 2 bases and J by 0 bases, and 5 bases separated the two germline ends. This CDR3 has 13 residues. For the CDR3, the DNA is TGTGCCTGGAGTCGGGGTAGCAATCAGCCCCAGCATTTT. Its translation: CAWSRGSNQPQHF.

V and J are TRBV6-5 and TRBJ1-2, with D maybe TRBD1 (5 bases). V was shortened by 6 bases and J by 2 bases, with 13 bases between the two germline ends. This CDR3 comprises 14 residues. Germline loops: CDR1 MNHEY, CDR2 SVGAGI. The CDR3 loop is CASSPLRGNYGYTF. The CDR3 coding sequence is TGTGCCAGCAGCCCTTTACGGGGGAACTATGGCTACACCTTC.